This TCR beta chain was captured by sequencing in a study of CD8+ T cells in alopecia areata. The study, taken as a whole, reports: Across lesional scalp, and particularly alopecia totalis/universalis, clonality surpassed that of normal scalp.

The treatment denotes: oral pan-JAK inhibitor, 5-10 mg twice daily. A word on this clone: The antigen remains undetermined.

RNA extraction and reverse transcription yielded cDNA as sequencing template. Assay used: immunoSEQ multiplex PCR; TCRdb lists only in-frame clones, some missing. The repertoire has about 74,000 clones, around 29% of them found once; the top ten carry just under 15%. Germline CDR1 SGHRS, CDR2 YFSETQ. Trimming took 6 bases from V and 5 from J, leaving 18 bases between them. The CDR3 extends over 14 amino acids. The receptor was isolated from a human donor with alopecia areata. The chain combines TRBV5-1 with TRBJ2-7, with D uncertain. The sample consisted of CD8+ T cells sorted from blood, taken at week 4, from a patient treated with tofacitinib. In DNA, the CDR3 is TGCGCCAGCAACCTTGGGATAGTCCGCGACGAGCAGTACTTC. It codes for CASNLGIVRDEQYF.